Presented here are 15 T cell receptor beta chains from one specimen sequenced in a study of T cells in lung cancer brain metastases. Method: immunoSEQ multiplex PCR; TCRdb's copy keeps in-frame clones and lacks some. The sample contains some 3,000 clones, around nine tenths of which appear only once. The sample was tumor tissue from the primary lung tumor. The receptor set was obtained from a man aged 55 to 70 with non-small cell lung cancer.

The V call is TRBV2, the J call TRBJ1-4, with D unclear. CDR1 and CDR2 (germline): SNHLY, FYNNEI. V lost 5 bases and J 1 base, leaving 8 bases between the germline ends. CDR3 length: 14 amino acids. The DNA for the CDR3 is TGTGCCAGCAGTAAACAAATAACTAATGAAAAACTGTTTTTT. Translating it yields CASSKQITNEKLFF.

This chain connects TRBV5-1 to TRBJ2-7; D may be TRBD1 (5 bases). V was pared by 8 bases and J by 1 base, with 19 bases between. The CDR3 length is 15 residues. The germline gives CDR1 SGHRS, CDR2 YFSETQ. CDR3 DNA: TGCGCCAGTTTTTCCGACGAAGGGGCATCCTACGAGCAGTACTTC. It yields the protein CASFSDEGASYEQYF.

This clone has only one observation. The J gene is TRBJ2-7, the V gene TRBV6-5; D remains unclear. Germline V CDR1 and CDR2: MNHEY, SVGAGI. This CDR3 region has 13 residues. Trimming removed 6 bases at V and 0 bases at J, with 9 bases between. CDR3: CASSKDVSYEQYF. The CDR3 region has the DNA TGTGCCAGCAGCAAGGACGTCTCCTACGAGCAGTACTTC.

The chain is built from TRBV19 and TRBJ1-2, with a weak D call TRBD1 (6 bases). The CDR3 contains 12 residues. Germline V gene lookup returns CDR1 LNHDA and CDR2 SQIVND (reference sequence). Trimming removed 10 bases at V and 3 bases at J, with 12 bases between. CDR3 amino acids: CAIATGDYGYTF. The DNA of the CDR3 is TGTGCCATTGCGACAGGAGACTATGGCTACACCTTC.

The rearrangement links TRBV28 to TRBJ1-1, with D hard to call. This CDR3 is 12 amino acids long. V was pared by 6 bases and J by 4 bases, with 9 bases between. CDR1 is MDHEN and CDR2 is SYDVKM in the germline V gene. The CDR3 protein is CASRTPSTEAFF. The CDR3 nucleotides read TGTGCCAGCAGGACCCCCAGCACTGAAGCTTTCTTT.

The J gene is TRBJ2-1, the V gene TRBV9; D gene uncertain. The V end lost 1 base, the J end lost 4 bases, and 15 bases lay between the germline ends. The germline gives CDR1 SGDLS, CDR2 YYNGEE. This CDR3 contains 16 residues. CDR3 residues: CASSVTLGSEYNEQFF. CDR3 nucleotide sequence: TGTGCCAGCAGCGTAACACTGGGCTCAGAGTACAATGAGCAGTTCTTC.

The chain uses TRBV10-2 and TRBJ1-5; possible D gene TRBD1, 5 bases. The CDR3 totals 17 residues. V was clipped by 4 bases and J by 0 bases, with 16 bases between them. Germline lookup yields CDR1 WSHSY and CDR2 SAAADI. CDR3 in amino acids: CASSVNGGVYSNQPQHF. Here the CDR3 DNA reads TGCGCCAGCAGTGTAAACGGGGGTGTATATAGCAATCAGCCCCAGCATTTT.

This clone was picked up one time. DNA of the CDR3: TGCGCCAGCAGCTCGACAGGGTTGTGGAATTCACCCCTCCACTTT. Encoded protein: CASSSTGLWNSPLHF. The V gene is TRBV5-1, the J gene TRBJ1-6, with 7 bases fitting TRBD1. Germline V lookup: CDR1 SGHRS, CDR2 YFSETQ. The CDR3 is made up of 15 amino acids. V trimming: 3 bases; J trimming: 7 bases; junction bases outside the gene matches: 7.

V usage is TRBV19 and J usage is TRBJ2-7, with TRBD1 matching over 10 bases. This CDR3 spans 16 amino acids. V was pared by 3 bases and J by 1 base, with 6 bases of the junction left unmatched. The germline gives CDR1 LNHDA, CDR2 SQIVND (reference sequence). The CDR3 region is CASSILPGQGSYEQYF. Written as DNA, the CDR3 is TGTGCCAGTAGTATTCTACCGGGACAGGGGTCCTACGAGCAGTACTTC.

The chain couples TRBV2 to TRBJ1-4; perhaps TRBD1 as D (6 bases). V shed 9 bases and J shed 4 bases, with 12 bases lying between them. The V gene's germline CDR1 is SNHLY and CDR2 FYNNEI. The length of the CDR3 is 13 residues. CDR3 DNA: TGTGCCAGTGAAGACAGGTTTAATGAAAAACTGTTTTTT. Residues: CASEDRFNEKLFF.

The V gene is TRBV7-9, the J gene TRBJ2-3, with 9 bases aligning to TRBD2. Germline trimming cut 3 bases from V and 2 bases from J; bases unmatched to any gene: 12. In germline, CDR1 is SEHNR, CDR2 FQNEAQ (reference sequence). The CDR3 extends over 18 amino acids. The CDR3, as DNA: TGTGCCAGCAGCTTTGGAGGGCGTCTAGCGGGGCTCACAGATACGCAGTATTTT. This codes for CASSFGGRLAGLTDTQYF.

The chain is built from TRBV5-4 and TRBJ2-7; 7 positions match TRBD1. The V gene's germline CDR1 is SGHNT and CDR2 YYREEE (reference sequence). J gave up 5 bases and V 4 bases, and 6 bases lay outside the gene matches. The CDR3 runs 13 residues. DNA of the CDR3: TGTGCCAGCAGCCATGACAGGGCACACGAGCAGTACTTC. It specifies CASSHDRAHEQYF.

This chain connects TRBV9 to TRBJ1-1; D is ambiguous. Germline lookup yields CDR1 SGDLS and CDR2 YYNGEE. Trimming left V 0 bases short and J 1 base short, with 7 bases between. The CDR3 extends over 14 amino acids. The CDR3 sequence: CASSVALGNTEAFF. The CDR3 DNA reads TGTGCCAGCAGCGTAGCTCTAGGGAACACTGAAGCTTTCTTT.

This sequence joins TRBV5-1 and TRBJ2-2; no definite D call. Germline V CDR1 and CDR2: SGHRS, YFSETQ. The CDR3 has 14 amino acids. The ends were cut back, 3 bases at V and 5 bases at J, with 11 bases in the middle. CDR3 DNA: TGCGCCAGCAGCTCGGGTGGGTCGACCGGGGAGCTGTTTTTT. Translated: CASSSGGSTGELFF.

This rearrangement joins TRBV5-1 to TRBJ2-5; 12 bases agree with TRBD2. The V segment lost 2 bases and the J segment 5 bases; nucleotides outside the gene matches: 4. Germline lookup yields CDR1 SGHRS and CDR2 YFSETQ. The CDR3 is 15 amino acids. CDR3 DNA: TGCGCCAGCAGCTTTACTAGCGGGAGGTTGGAGACCCAGTACTTC. It encodes CASSFTSGRLETQYF.